This T cell receptor (beta chain) is drawn from a study of blood T cell repertoires in COVID-19. About the study: Samples of COVID-19 (acute and convalescent) were obtained from the United States, Italy and Spain. Sample material is recorded as cDNA or gDNA derived from T cells, B-cell-depleted T cells, or PBMCs.

Original analysis: Reference gene primer amplification in the assay estimated nucleated cell counts. TCRdb keeps only in-frame clones here, not all; method: immunoSEQ multiplex PCR. The V and J calls and the clone size are those of that table, but D and trimming were determined from the DNA. The sample lists about 110,000 clones; approximately 80% were seen once. CDR1 is SGHTA and CDR2 is FQGTGA in the germline V gene. Trimming took off 4 bases at V and 7 bases at J, with 10 bases between the two ends. The CDR3 extends over 13 amino acids. This receptor was identified in a man in his 70s with acute or convalescent COVID-19. The chain employs TRBV7-3 and TRBJ2-2; a possible D gene is TRBD2 (5 bases). The sequencing input was peripheral blood. This CDR3 is CASSYMAGGELFF. The CDR3 DNA reads TGTGCCAGCAGCTACATGGCGGGCGGGGAGCTGTTTTTT.